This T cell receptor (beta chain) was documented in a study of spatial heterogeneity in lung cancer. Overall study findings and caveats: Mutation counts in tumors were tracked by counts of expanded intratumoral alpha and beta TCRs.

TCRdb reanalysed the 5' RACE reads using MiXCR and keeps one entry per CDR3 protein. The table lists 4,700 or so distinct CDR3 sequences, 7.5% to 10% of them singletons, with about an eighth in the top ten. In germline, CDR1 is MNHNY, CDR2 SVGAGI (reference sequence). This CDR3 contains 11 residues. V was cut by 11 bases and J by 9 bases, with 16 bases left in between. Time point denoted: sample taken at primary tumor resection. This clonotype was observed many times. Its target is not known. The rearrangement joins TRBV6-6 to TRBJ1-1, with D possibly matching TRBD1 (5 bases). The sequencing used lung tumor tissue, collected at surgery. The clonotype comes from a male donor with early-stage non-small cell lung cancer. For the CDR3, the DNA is TGTGCCTCTCCCCGGGGGGAAAAAGCTTTCTTT. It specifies CASPRGEKAFF.